Below, 27 T cell receptor beta chains from the same sample are listed, as sequenced in a study of vaccination effects on CD4 cells after COVID-19. These receptors have no identified antigens. Measured with immunoSEQ multiplex PCR; TCRdb has only the in-frame clones, and not every one. The repertoire includes about 74,000 clones, 70% to 80% of them detected once, and under 2.5% sits in the top ten. Scientists isolated CD4+ T cells after a roughly 9-day culture period ended. The starting material was CD4+ T cells from PBMCs cultured without peptide, obtained before COVID-19 vaccination. The receptors were gathered from a human donor who received a COVID-19 vaccine.

The chain carries TRBV15 and TRBJ1-1; D is possibly TRBD1 (6 bases). Trimming left V 0 bases short and J 4 bases short, with 12 bases between. Germline assignment: CDR1 LNHNV and CDR2 YYDKDF (reference sequence). The CDR3 sequence is 15 residues long. The CDR3 here is CATSRDIQGGTEAFF. CDR3 sequence (DNA): TGTGCCACCAGCAGAGATATACAGGGAGGCACTGAAGCTTTCTTT.

The chain is built from TRBV19 and TRBJ1-2; 7 bases line up with TRBD1. CDR1 and CDR2 from the germline V gene are LNHDA and SQIVND (reference sequence). The CDR3 covers 18 residues. Trimming took 1 base from V and 3 from J; bases not matched to a gene: 14. In DNA form, the CDR3 reads TGTGCCAGTAGTATAGGTCTTTGGAGCTGGGACAGATACTATGGCTACACCTTC. It specifies CASSIGLWSWDRYYGYTF.

The chain employs TRBV5-5 and TRBJ2-2, with D possibly TRBD1 on 5 matching bases. CDR1 is SGHKS, CDR2 YYEKEE, per germline (reference sequence). The CDR3 extends over 15 amino acids. V was pared by 4 bases and J by 3 bases, with 13 bases between. The CDR3 loop reads CASSDYTGYTGELFF. The CDR3 nucleotides are TGTGCCAGCAGCGATTACACAGGATACACCGGGGAGCTGTTTTTT. The variable domain in full, with the rest retrieved from reference TRBV5-5 and TRBJ2-2, is DAGVTQSPTHLIKTRGQQVTLRCSPISGHKSVSWYQQVLGQGPQFIFQYYEKEERGRGNFPDRFSARQFPNYSSELNVNALLLGDSALYLCASSDYTGYTGELFFGEGSRLTVL.

V and J are TRBV30 and TRBJ1-5; no firm D call. Germline-derived CDR1 and CDR2 are GTSNPN and SVGIG (reference sequence). V was trimmed by 4 bases and J by 1 base, leaving 11 bases between them. This CDR3 comprises 14 residues. CDR3 sequence (DNA): TGTGCCTGGACCGGCGGAAGGAGCAATCAGCCCCAGCATTTT. This codes for CAWTGGRSNQPQHF.

The chain has TRBV10-2 and TRBJ2-1; 7 positions match TRBD1. The CDR3 loop spans 13 amino acids. V gave up 7 bases and J gave up 7 bases; unmatched junction bases: 7. CDR1 is WSHSY, CDR2 SAAADI, per germline. CDR3 loop: CASTPTGRNEQFF. In DNA form, the CDR3 reads TGCGCCAGCACCCCGACAGGGCGTAATGAGCAGTTCTTC.

The V call is TRBV6-5, the J call TRBJ2-1; 13 bases line up with TRBD2. Looked up from germline, CDR1 is MNHEY and CDR2 is SVGAGI. V trimming: 4 bases; J trimming: 2 bases; junction bases outside the gene matches: 2. The CDR3 runs 16 residues. The CDR3, as DNA: TGTGCCAGCAGTTCTACTAGCGGGGGGGCCTACAATGAGCAGTTCTTC. Residues: CASSSTSGGAYNEQFF.

J is TRBJ1-2 and V is TRBV7-9, with TRBD1 as a possible D gene (5 bases). V was pared by 5 bases and J by 7 bases, with 11 bases between. Germline CDR1 reads SEHNR; CDR2 reads FQNEAQ (reference sequence). This CDR3 spans 12 amino acids. The CDR3 coding sequence is TGTGCCAGCAGCCCGGGACTTCGTGGCTACACCTTC. Its translation is CASSPGLRGYTF.

The gene calls are TRBV3-1 (or the pseudogene TRBV3-2) and TRBJ2-3; the D call may be TRBD1 or TRBD2 (6 bases each). In germline, CDR1 is LGHDT, CDR2 YNNKEL (reference sequence). The CDR3 runs to 15 residues. V lost 1 base and J 0 bases, leaving 8 bases between the germline ends. The CDR3 bases are TGTGCCAGCAGCCAAGGGGGGGCCAGCACAGATACGCAGTATTTT. Protein product: CASSQGGASTDTQYF.

CDR3 residues: CAWSAMAGGSQPQHF. CDR3 coding DNA: TGTGCCTGGAGCGCCATGGCAGGGGGCAGTCAGCCCCAGCATTTT. The V gene is TRBV30, the J gene TRBJ1-5; TRBD1 agrees at 8 bases. The CDR3 is 15 amino acids. Losses at the gene ends were 3 bases for V and 6 bases for J; bases not matched to a gene: 10. Germline loops: CDR1 GTSNPN, CDR2 SVGIG (reference sequence). The whole variable domain, filled in from reference TRBV30 and TRBJ1-5, reads SQTIHQWPATLVQPVGSPLSLECTVEGTSNPNLYWYRQAAGRGLQLLFYSVGIGQISSEVPQNLSASRPQDRQFILSSKKLLLSDSGFYLCAWSAMAGGSQPQHFGDGTRLSIL.

This chain connects TRBV7-2 to TRBJ2-7, with no clear D. V lost 8 bases, J lost 4 bases, and 15 bases lay in between. The CDR3 runs to 13 residues. Germline CDR1 reads SGHTA; CDR2 reads FQGNSA. This CDR3 is CASSQVVRYEQYV. CDR3 nucleotides: TGTGCCAGCTCTCAAGTCGTACGTTACGAGCAGTACGTC.

The rearrangement joins TRBV5-1 to TRBJ2-1; TRBD2 is a possible D gene (5 bases). Trimming removed 5 bases at V and 6 bases at J, with 12 bases between. The CDR3 extends over 13 amino acids. CDR1 is SGHRS, CDR2 YFSETQ, per germline. The CDR3, as DNA: TGCGCCAGCAGACGAGGGTTGATCAATGAGCAGTTCTTC. It codes for CASRRGLINEQFF.

The genes are TRBV6-5 and TRBJ2-3, with TRBD2 identical over 8 bases. This CDR3 region has 15 residues. V trimming: 4 bases; J trimming: 6 bases; junction bases outside the gene matches: 9. CDR1 is MNHEY and CDR2 is SVGAGI in the germline V gene. The CDR3 nucleotides read TGTGCCAGCAGTTCGCCGGGGGGGCCAGGGGATACGCAGTATTTT. It encodes CASSSPGGPGDTQYF.

This chain connects TRBV6-6 to TRBJ2-7, with D perhaps being TRBD1 or TRBD2 (5 bases each). CDR3 length: 13 amino acids. Trimming removed 5 bases at V and 7 bases at J, with 15 bases between. From germline, CDR1 is MNHNY and CDR2 SVGAGI (reference sequence). CDR3 nucleotide sequence: TGTGCCAGCAGTACCGGGACCCCGGGGGAGCAGTACGTC. Its protein is CASSTGTPGEQYV.

The genes are TRBV9 and TRBJ1-1; TRBD1 aligns across 8 bases. Germline CDR1 is SGDLS and CDR2 is YYNGEE. V trimming: 3 bases; J trimming: 5 bases; junction bases outside the gene matches: 9. The CDR3 has 15 residues. CDR3 nucleotides: TGTGCCAGCAGCGGACGCGACAGGGGTGGGACTGAAGCTTTCTTT. It translates to CASSGRDRGGTEAFF.

This chain uses TRBV6-6 with TRBJ2-1; either TRBD1 or TRBD2 may fit D (5 bases each). This CDR3 region has 14 residues. V shed 8 bases and J shed 5 bases, with 16 bases lying between them. In germline, CDR1 is MNHNY, CDR2 SVGAGI (reference sequence). The CDR3 loop is CASGPAVGDNEQFF. The CDR3 DNA reads TGTGCCAGCGGTCCGGCAGTGGGGGACAATGAGCAGTTCTTC.

Only one count was recorded for this clone. This chain links TRBV24-1 with TRBJ2-5; 9 positions match TRBD1. The V segment lost 5 bases and the J segment 2 bases; nucleotides outside the gene matches: 8. The germline gives CDR1 KGHDR, CDR2 SFDVKD. CDR3 length: 16 residues. The CDR3 sequence: CATSGGTGSLQETQYF. The DNA of the CDR3 is TGTGCCACCAGTGGGGGGACAGGGAGTTTACAAGAGACCCAGTACTTC.

V usage is TRBV6-6 and J usage is TRBJ1-5, with 8 bases aligning to TRBD1. V was pared by 5 bases and J by 4 bases, with 16 bases of the junction left unmatched. The CDR3 contains 18 residues. Germline values: CDR1 MNHNY, CDR2 SVGAGI (reference sequence). DNA of the CDR3: TGTGCCAGCAGTGGATCGTCCGGGACAGGAGCCTATAATCAGCCCCAGCATTTT. This codes for CASSGSSGTGAYNQPQHF.

The V gene is TRBV6-6, the J gene TRBJ2-2, with no clear D. Per the germline V gene, CDR1 is MNHNY and CDR2 is SVGAGI (reference sequence). The V gene lost 6 bases and the J gene lost 0 bases, with 8 bases spanning the gap. The CDR3 is made up of 14 amino acids. In DNA form, the CDR3 reads TGTGCCAGCAGCCCGAATCCGAACACCGGGGAGCTGTTTTTT. This encodes CASSPNPNTGELFF.

V is TRBV5-4 and J is TRBJ2-7; 8 bases agree with TRBD2. Germline CDR1 and CDR2: SGHNT and YYREEE (reference sequence). V dropped 5 bases and J dropped 2; count of bases not matched to a gene: 6. The CDR3 extends over 14 amino acids. This chain's CDR3 is CASRERGLPYEQYV. As DNA, the CDR3 is TGTGCCAGCAGAGAGCGGGGGCTTCCCTACGAGCAGTACGTC.

Only a few counts were recorded for this clone. This chain uses TRBV11-2 with TRBJ2-2, with unresolved D. The ends were cut back, 6 bases at V and 0 bases at J, with 17 bases in the middle. Per the germline V gene, CDR1 is SGHAT and CDR2 is FQNNGV. The CDR3 extends over 17 amino acids. Written as DNA, the CDR3 is TGTGCCAGCAGACCACGAGGCTACCCCACGAACACCGGGGAGCTGTTTTTT. The encoded protein is CASRPRGYPTNTGELFF.

V and J are TRBV30 and TRBJ1-3; 8 nucleotides line up with TRBD1. Per the germline V gene, CDR1 is GTSNPN and CDR2 is SVGIG (reference sequence). CDR3 length equals 14 residues. The V and J ends lost 3 bases and 0 bases, in that order; junction bases with no gene match: 1. This CDR3 is CAWRGQVSGNTIYF. CDR3 nucleotides: TGTGCCTGGAGGGGACAGGTCTCTGGAAACACCATATATTTT. Full variable domain (missing parts from reference TRBV30 and TRBJ1-3): SQTIHQWPATLVQPVGSPLSLECTVEGTSNPNLYWYRQAAGRGLQLLFYSVGIGQISSEVPQNLSASRPQDRQFILSSKKLLLSDSGFYLCAWRGQVSGNTIYFGEGSWLTVV.

V gene TRBV7-8 combines with J gene TRBJ2-3; D remains ambiguous. Trimming left V 5 bases short and J 2 bases short, with 17 bases between. Germline assignment: CDR1 SGHVS and CDR2 FQNEAQ. CDR3 length: 16 residues. Written as DNA, the CDR3 is TGTGCCAGCAGCCGATACCGCGAGGCCCCCACAGATACGCAGTATTTT. Protein product: CASSRYREAPTDTQYF.

V usage is TRBV19 and J usage is TRBJ2-2, with 8 bases that match TRBD1. The CDR3 spans 13 residues. The ends lost 9 bases at V and 6 bases at J; junction bases unmatched: 6. The V gene's germline CDR1 is LNHDA and CDR2 SQIVND (reference sequence). In DNA, the CDR3 is TGTGCCAGCGGACAGGGAAGGGCCGGGGAGCTGTTTTTT. Translated: CASGQGRAGELFF.

The chain couples TRBV9 to TRBJ2-4; D is ambiguous. Germline loops: CDR1 SGDLS, CDR2 YYNGEE. V shed 0 bases and J shed 6 bases, with 7 bases lying between them. This CDR3 contains 13 residues. This chain's CDR3 is CASSVDQRNIQYF. In DNA, the CDR3 is TGTGCCAGCAGCGTAGACCAGAGAAACATTCAGTACTTC.

V and J are TRBV9 and TRBJ2-1, with 9 positions matching TRBD2. V was pared by 3 bases and J by 4 bases, with 8 bases of the junction left unmatched. Germline CDR1 is SGDLS and CDR2 is YYNGEE. The CDR3 is 16 residues long. The CDR3 is CASSGLAGALYNEQFF. DNA for the CDR3: TGTGCCAGCAGCGGGTTAGCGGGGGCGTTATACAATGAGCAGTTCTTC.

This chain links TRBV2 with TRBJ1-6, with D unclear. In germline, CDR1 is SNHLY, CDR2 FYNNEI. Trimming took 7 bases from V and 7 from J, leaving 11 bases between them. The CDR3 covers 13 residues. Here the CDR3 reads CASNPVLNSPLHF. DNA of the CDR3: TGTGCCAGCAACCCTGTTTTGAATTCACCCCTCCACTTT.

The chain couples TRBV18 to TRBJ2-1, with unresolved D. V was pared by 6 bases and J by 7 bases, with 10 bases between. The germline V gene encodes CDR1 KGHSH and CDR2 LQKENI. The CDR3 extends over 12 amino acids. The CDR3 DNA is TGTGCCAGCTCCACCTATGTGAATGAGCAGTTCTTC. Translated: CASSTYVNEQFF.